Shown below are 21 T cell receptor beta chains from a single sample sequenced in a study of graft-versus-host responses after intestinal transplantation. Intraepithelial lymphocytes and lamina propria lymphocytes were released through processing of graft tissue. Repertoires were generated with immunoSEQ multiplex PCR, while TCRdb's copy carries only in-frame clones and drops some. The sample lists some 15,000 clones, roughly 79% seen once, with roughly 7.8% in the top ten. Sequenced material: ileum tissue, taken about 430 days after intestinal transplant. These receptors were taken from a human patient who received an intestinal transplant, so some T cells may come from the graft donor.

The chain couples TRBV19 to TRBJ1-6, with D possibly matching TRBD1 (5 bases). The CDR3 is 13 amino acids. V was cut by 4 bases and J by 10 bases, with 11 bases left in between. Germline CDR1 LNHDA, CDR2 SQIVND (reference sequence). CDR3 region: CASSRARESPLHF. Here the CDR3 DNA reads TGTGCCAGTAGTAGAGCCAGGGAATCACCCCTCCACTTT.

This chain joins TRBV15 and TRBJ2-2; 7 positions agree with TRBD2. This CDR3 is 17 amino acids long. Germline V gene lookup returns CDR1 LNHNV and CDR2 YYDKDF (reference sequence). The J segment lost 1 base and the V segment lost 0 bases, leaving 5 bases of the junction unmatched. The CDR3 DNA reads TGTGCCACCAGCAGAGATTCGGGCGGGGGGAACACCGGGGAGCTGTTTTTT. It yields the protein CATSRDSGGGNTGELFF.

V is TRBV14 and J is TRBJ2-7; D remains ambiguous. The CDR3 extends over 16 amino acids. Germline V lookup: CDR1 SGHDN, CDR2 FVKESK. V lost 3 bases and J lost 0, with 15 bases in between. CDR3 protein: CASSHTGRTFSYEQYF. CDR3 nucleotide sequence: TGTGCCAGCAGCCATACCGGTCGGACGTTCTCCTACGAGCAGTACTTC.

The chain employs TRBV9 and TRBJ2-3, with 10 bases lining up with TRBD2. CDR1 and CDR2 from the germline V gene are SGDLS and YYNGEE. The ends lost 3 bases at V and 6 bases at J; junction bases unmatched: 13. There are 17 residues in the CDR3. The CDR3 DNA follows: TGTGCCAGCAGCGACTCCCCCAGTAGCGGGAGGACCGATACGCAGTATTTT. Its translation is CASSDSPSSGRTDTQYF.

The rearrangement links TRBV29-1 to TRBJ2-3; D assignment may be TRBD1 or TRBD2 (5 bases each). Looked up from germline, CDR1 is SQVTM and CDR2 is ANQGSEA. The CDR3 is made up of 17 amino acids. V shed 6 bases and J shed 2 bases, with 24 bases lying between them. CDR3 coding DNA: TGCAGCGTCTACGACCTCCAGGGTTGGGGGTACACAGATACGCAGTATTTT. This codes for CSVYDLQGWGYTDTQYF.

Worth noting for this clone: Other DNA variants within this sample encode the same CDR3. In nucleotides, the CDR3 is TGCAGCGCCGGAGGTATGAACACTGAAGCTTTCTTT. Its translation: CSAGGMNTEAFF. The V gene is TRBV29-1, the J gene TRBJ1-1; D remains ambiguous. CDR1 is SQVTM and CDR2 is ANQGSEA in the germline V gene. V gave up 7 bases and J gave up 0 bases, with 9 bases separating them. There are 12 residues in the CDR3.

The rearrangement joins TRBV7-3 to TRBJ2-7; possibly TRBD1 for D (5 bases). Looked up from germline, CDR1 is SGHTA and CDR2 is FQGTGA. Trimming shortened V by 2 bases and J by 5 bases, and 13 bases separated the two germline ends. CDR3 size: 14 residues. Written as DNA, the CDR3 is TGTGCCAGCAGCTTAGGGGCGCCTCGGGACGAGCAGTACTTC. Residues: CASSLGAPRDEQYF. The full variable domain, rest sourced from reference TRBV7-3 and TRBJ2-7, is GAGVSQTPSNKVTEKGKYVELRCDPISGHTALYWYRQSLGQGPEFLIYFQGTGAADDSGLPNDRFFAVRPEGSVSTLKIQRTERGDSAVYLCASSLGAPRDEQYFGPGTRLTVT.

This chain connects TRBV19 to TRBJ1-6; D unclear. CDR3 length: 15 amino acids. Germline CDR1 is LNHDA and CDR2 is SQIVND (reference sequence). Trimming stripped 7 bases from V and 0 bases from J, with 10 bases between. The chain's CDR3 is CASTGVNSYNSPLHF. The CDR3 DNA reads as TGTGCCAGTACAGGCGTCAACTCCTATAATTCACCCCTCCACTTT. The full variable domain, rest sourced from reference TRBV19 and TRBJ1-6, is DGGITQSPKYLFRKEGQNVTLSCEQNLNHDAMYWYRQDPGQGLRLIYYSQIVNDFQKGDIAEGYSVSREKKESFPLTVTSAQKNPTAFYLCASTGVNSYNSPLHFGNGTRLTVT.

V and J are TRBV6-5 and TRBJ2-6, with a weak D call TRBD2 (6 bases). Trimming shortened V by 7 bases and J by 4 bases, and 14 bases separated the two germline ends. CDR1 MNHEY and CDR2 SVGAGI come from the germline V gene. This CDR3 contains 15 residues. For the CDR3, the DNA is TGTGCCAGCACCCACGGGGGTACAGGGGCCAACGTCCTGACTTTC. It encodes CASTHGGTGANVLTF.

The CDR3 spells CASSLQGAAHYGYTF. CDR3 nucleotides: TGTGCCAGCAGCTTGCAGGGGGCCGCCCATTATGGCTACACCTTC. The chain is built from TRBV5-8 and TRBJ1-2, with TRBD1 identical over 8 bases. J was trimmed by 5 bases and V by 1 base; bases with no gene match: 7. This CDR3 has 15 residues. In germline, CDR1 is SGHTS, CDR2 YDEGEE.

This sequence joins TRBV6-5 and TRBJ2-7; 7 bases agree with TRBD1. Germline loops: CDR1 MNHEY, CDR2 SVGAGI. The CDR3 sequence is 14 residues long. Trimming at V came to 6 bases and at J to 2 bases, leaving 7 bases not matched to a gene. DNA for the CDR3: TGTGCCAGCAGAATTGGGACAGTACCCTACGAGCAGTACTTC. It is translated as CASRIGTVPYEQYF.

Regarding this clone: The same CDR3 is also encoded by other DNA sequences in this sample. The chain recombines TRBV7-2 with TRBJ1-2; possible D gene TRBD1, 5 bases. The CDR3 has 14 amino acids. Trimming took off 9 bases at V and 4 bases at J, with 18 bases between the two ends. Germline V gene sequence: CDR1 SGHTA, CDR2 FQGNSA. This chain's CDR3 is CASRRGVQRYGYTF. In nucleotides, the CDR3 is TGTGCCAGTAGGCGGGGGGTTCAACGCTATGGCTACACCTTC.

The chain carries TRBV4-3 and TRBJ2-3; D may be TRBD1 (5 bases). This CDR3 has 15 amino acids. Germline CDR1 and CDR2: LGHNA and YSLEER. The V and J ends lost 4 bases and 1 base respectively, with 12 bases between them. The DNA for the CDR3 is TGCGCCAGCAGCCGGGGCGGAATCGGCACAGATACGCAGTATTTT. It translates to CASSRGGIGTDTQYF.

The J gene is TRBJ2-1, the V gene TRBV10-2, with D hard to call. Germline V CDR1 and CDR2: WSHSY, SAAADI. V lost 6 bases and J lost 1, with 7 bases in between. The CDR3 extends over 13 amino acids. The chain's CDR3 is CASRDGSYNEQFF. The DNA of the CDR3 is TGCGCCAGCAGGGACGGTTCCTACAATGAGCAGTTCTTC.

This clone was seen only a few times. CDR3 nucleotide sequence: TGTGCCAGCAGCCAAACAGGGGCTGGGGGCTACACCTTC. This translates into CASSQTGAGGYTF. The chain joins TRBV6-5 to TRBJ1-2; 7 nucleotides agree with TRBD1. This CDR3 is built from 13 residues. Germline V lookup: CDR1 MNHEY, CDR2 SVGAGI. V dropped 6 bases and J dropped 8; count of bases not matched to a gene: 9.

This clone has only a few counts. The chain uses TRBV6-5 and TRBJ2-7; D is ambiguous. CDR1 and CDR2 from the germline V gene are MNHEY and SVGAGI. This CDR3 comprises 12 residues. V was pared by 3 bases and J by 0 bases, with 3 bases between. CDR3 sequence (DNA): TGTGCCAGCAGTTATACCTCCTACGAGCAGTACTTC. Residues: CASSYTSYEQYF.

V gene TRBV5-6 combines with J gene TRBJ2-7; 12 bases agree with TRBD1. Germline loops: CDR1 SGHDT, CDR2 YYEEEE. Losses at the gene ends were 0 bases for V and 5 bases for J; bases not matched to a gene: 3. The CDR3 loop spans 15 amino acids. The CDR3 DNA reads as TGTGCCAGCAGCTTGGGGGGACAGGGGGCTAACGAGCAGTACTTC. This sequence encodes CASSLGGQGANEQYF. Based on the CDR3 plus reference TRBV5-6 and TRBJ2-7, the full variable domain is DAGVTQSPTHLIKTRGQQVTLRCSPKSGHDTVSWYQQALGQGPQFIFQYYEEEERQRGNFPDRFSGHQFPNYSSELNVNALLLGDSALYLCASSLGGQGANEQYFGPGTRLTVT.

V and J are TRBV5-4 and TRBJ1-2; no reliable D call. V was pared by 3 bases and J by 8 bases, with 11 bases between. Germline CDR1 SGHNT, CDR2 YYREEE (reference sequence). The CDR3 extends over 12 amino acids. The CDR3 reads CASSYTYEGYTF. CDR3 coding DNA: TGTGCCAGCAGCTATACCTATGAGGGCTACACCTTC.

Points on this clone: At one end the junction does not follow the germline gene, possibly because of a read error. J is TRBJ2-1 and V is TRBV7-9; 9 bases are shared with TRBD2. This CDR3 has 16 residues. Germline lookup yields CDR1 SEHNR and CDR2 FQNEAQ (reference sequence). CDR3 bases: TGTGCCAGCAGCTTCGGACTAGCGAGCTCCTACAATGAGCAGGTCTTC. This codes for CASSFGLASSYNEQVF. Combining the CDR3 with reference TRBV7-9 and TRBJ2-1 gives the whole variable domain DTGVSQNPRHKITKRGQNVTFRCDPISEHNRLYWYRQTLGQGPEFLTYFQNEAQLEKSRLLSDRFSAERPKGSFSTLEIQRTEQGDSAMYLCASSFGLASSYNEQVFGPGTRLTVL.

V and J are TRBV5-1 and TRBJ2-5; D is ambiguous. Trimming shortened V by 0 bases and J by 3 bases, and 0 bases separated the two germline ends. CDR3 length: 11 residues. The germline gives CDR1 SGHRS, CDR2 YFSETQ. The CDR3 here is CASSLEETQYF. CDR3 sequence (DNA): TGCGCCAGCAGCTTGGAAGAGACCCAGTACTTC.

The chain carries TRBV2 and TRBJ2-5; TRBD1 aligns across 7 bases. The better agreement between TRBJ2-7 and the DNA end casts doubt on the J call. Germline CDR1 reads SNHLY; CDR2 reads FYNNEI. The CDR3 length is 14 residues. CDR3 residues: CASRTTGASYEQYF. Written as DNA, the CDR3 is TGTGCCAGCAGGACCACAGGGGCCTCCTACGAGCAGTACTTC.